A selection of T cell receptor beta chains follows, all from one sample in a study of Ad26.COV2.S vaccination and SARS-CoV-2 variants. Assay used: immunoSEQ multiplex PCR; TCRdb lists only in-frame clones, some missing. Here the sample spans some 640,000 clones, around 89% being singletons. Sequencing used peripheral blood, obtained in a trial of Ad26.COV2.S vaccine versus placebo. These receptors were collected from a person between 18 and 65 years old who received the Ad26.COV2.S COVID-19 vaccine or a placebo. The CDR3 runs from the conserved cysteine through the conserved F or W. D genes are given only for firm matches. Only some rows state a clone size, as once, few, many or a class for expanded clones.

TRBV5-1	-	TRBJ2-3	-	TGCGCCAGCAGCTTGGTAGAGGTTATGGCTACGCAGTATTTT	CASSLVEVMATQYF
TRBV3-1/TRBV3-2	TRBD2	TRBJ2-1	-	TGTGCCAGCAGCCATGGCGGGGGGAACTACAATGAGCAGTTCTTC	CASSHGGGNYNEQFF
TRBV5-1	TRBD1	TRBJ2-7	-	TGCGCCAGCAGTCGGGACAGTCTCGACGAGCAGTACTTC	CASSRDSLDEQYF
TRBV30	-	TRBJ1-2	once	TGTGCCTGGAGCCCAGAGAACTATGGCTACACCTTC	CAWSPENYGYTF
TRBV29-1	TRBD1	TRBJ2-1	-	TGCAGCGTTGGGGACAGGGGGAACAATGAGCAGTTCTTC	CSVGDRGNNEQFF
TRBV21-1	-	TRBJ1-5	-	TGTGCCAGCAGTACGGGGGGTCAGCCCCAGCATTTT	CASSTGGQPQHF
TRBV30	-	TRBJ1-1	-	TGTGCCTGGAGTGTAACAGAGAACACTGAAGCTTTCTTT	CAWSVTENTEAFF
TRBV7-2	TRBD1	TRBJ2-7	-	TGTGCCAGCAGCCTTTGGACAGGGAAATACGAGCAGTACTTC	CASSLWTGKYEQYF
TRBV14	TRBD2	TRBJ2-1	many	TGTGCCAGCAGTAAAGCGGGACCGTACAATGAGCAGTTCTTC	CASSKAGPYNEQFF
TRBV6-2/TRBV6-3	TRBD1	TRBJ2-7	-	TGTGCCAGCAGCCGCCGACAGGGAACGACCTACGAGCAGTACTTC	CASSRRQGTTYEQYF
TRBV10-3	-	TRBJ2-2	once	TGTGCCATCAGTGAGTCGGTCACCAGCGGGGAGCTGTTTTTT	CAISESVTSGELFF
TRBV4-1	-	TRBJ1-2	-	TGCGCCAGCAGCCATGGTGTCCAGCCCCAATCTGGCTACACCTTC	CASSHGVQPQSGYTF